This is a list of T cell receptor beta chains from one sample in a study of radiotherapy plus CTLA-4 blockade in lung cancer. Profiling relied on immunoSEQ multiplex PCR, and the TCRdb table lists in-frame clones only, not all of them. Of about 73,000 clones in the sample, around 87% were seen once. The sequenced sample was peripheral blood, obtained from a patient treated with radiotherapy plus ipilimumab. Receptors were obtained from a human donor with non-small cell lung cancer that progressed on radiotherapy plus ipilimumab. Both conserved end residues are part of each CDR3. D genes are given only for firm matches. Where a row states a size, it is once, few, many or the class of an expanded clone; other rows omit it.

abundance: .
d_gene: TRBD1
v_gene: TRBV9
j_gene: TRBJ2-3
CDR3nt: TGTGCCAGCAGCACCCGACAGGGCTCAGATACGCAGTATTTT
CDR3aa: CASSTRQGSDTQYF

abundance: .
d_gene: TRBD1
v_gene: TRBV7-9
j_gene: TRBJ2-1
CDR3nt: TGTGCCAGCAGTACAGGGGTTCTTTTTCACGGTTCCTACAATGAGCAGTTCTTC
CDR3aa: CASSTGVLFHGSYNEQFF

abundance: .
d_gene: TRBD2
v_gene: TRBV27
j_gene: TRBJ2-2
CDR3nt: TGTGCCGCCGGCGGGAGCCCCCCCGGGGAGCTGTTTTTT
CDR3aa: CAAGGSPPGELFF

abundance: .
d_gene: .
v_gene: TRBV20-1
j_gene: TRBJ2-3
CDR3nt: TGCAGTGCTAGAATTGGCGGTACGCAGTATTTT
CDR3aa: CSARIGGTQYF

abundance: .
d_gene: .
v_gene: TRBV30
j_gene: TRBJ2-7
CDR3nt: TGTGCCTGTCCCGCCGGCACCATCTCCTACGAGCAGTACTTC
CDR3aa: CACPAGTISYEQYF

abundance: .
d_gene: .
v_gene: TRBV2
j_gene: TRBJ2-2
CDR3nt: TGTGCCAGCAGTGGGACGGAAAAGAACACCGGGGAGCTGTTTTTT
CDR3aa: CASSGTEKNTGELFF

abundance: .
d_gene: TRBD2
v_gene: TRBV4-2
j_gene: TRBJ2-7
CDR3nt: TGTGCCAGCAGCGGACTAGCGGGAGCACTTTCCTACGAGCAGTACTTC
CDR3aa: CASSGLAGALSYEQYF

abundance: .
d_gene: TRBD1
v_gene: TRBV2
j_gene: TRBJ2-1
CDR3nt: TGTGCCAGCAGTCCGGGACAGGGGAGGAATGAGCAGTTCTTC
CDR3aa: CASSPGQGRNEQFF

abundance: .
d_gene: .
v_gene: TRBV5-1
j_gene: TRBJ1-1
CDR3nt: TGCGCCAGCAGCACGGCAACAGGGATTGGAGCTGAAGCTTTCTTT
CDR3aa: CASSTATGIGAEAFF

abundance: .
d_gene: TRBD1
v_gene: TRBV30
j_gene: TRBJ1-2
CDR3nt: TGTGCCTGGGACAGGGCTAGAGGCTACACCTTC
CDR3aa: CAWDRARGYTF

abundance: .
d_gene: TRBD1
v_gene: TRBV27
j_gene: TRBJ1-2
CDR3nt: TGTGCCAGCAGTTTATATCAAACCCTCCTGGGGACAGGGGATGGCTACACCTTC
CDR3aa: CASSLYQTLLGTGDGYTF

abundance: .
d_gene: .
v_gene: TRBV10-1
j_gene: TRBJ1-4
CDR3nt: TGCGCCAGCAGTGAGTGGGGGGTCCTAAAGGCTAATGAAAAACTGTTTTTT
CDR3aa: CASSEWGVLKANEKLFF

abundance: once
d_gene: .
v_gene: TRBV2
j_gene: TRBJ1-1
CDR3nt: TGTGCCAGCAGTCCAACCCCCATGGGCACTGAAGCTTTCTTT
CDR3aa: CASSPTPMGTEAFF